Each of the 14 T cell receptor beta chains below was sequenced from the same sample in a study of cytomegalovirus exposure and HLA in healthy donors. PCR was performed using 60 Vbeta and 13 Jbeta primers. The protocol was immunoSEQ multiplex PCR, while the TCRdb copy is restricted to in-frame clones and leaves out a portion. The sample records approximately 120,000 clones, 70% to 80% being singletons. Input material: PBMCs. All receptors derive from a man aged 40-50 years in good health and CMV-seropositive.

The chain recombines TRBV7-2 with TRBJ2-3, with D perhaps matching TRBD2 (6 bases). V dropped 5 bases and J dropped 2 bases, with 14 bases sitting between them. Per germline, CDR1 SGHTA and CDR2 FQGNSA. This CDR3 has 15 residues. The DNA of the CDR3 is TGTGCCAGCAGCACAGTGGGAGGCCTCACAGATACGCAGTATTTT. This encodes CASSTVGGLTDTQYF. Complete variable domain (other parts from reference TRBV7-2 and TRBJ2-3): GAGVSQSPSNKVTEKGKDVELRCDPISGHTALYWYRQSLGQGLEFLIYFQGNSAPDKSGLPSDRFSAERTGGSVSTLTIQRTQQEDSAVYLCASSTVGGLTDTQYFGPGTRLTVL.

The genes are TRBV7-8 and TRBJ1-5, with D tentatively TRBD1 (5 bases). The V end was cut by 1 base, the J end by 6 bases, with 16 bases between. This CDR3 is 16 amino acids long. The V gene's germline CDR1 is SGHVS and CDR2 FQNEAQ. In DNA, the CDR3 is TGTGCCAGCAGCTTAGTTGGGGGGTCTCGAAGTCAGCCCCAGCATTTT. Its translation: CASSLVGGSRSQPQHF.

To note about this clone: Other DNA sequences in this sample translate to the same CDR3. CDR3 in amino acids: CASSESDPPGYEQYF. Written as DNA, the CDR3 is TGCGCCAGCAGTGAGTCTGACCCACCAGGTTACGAGCAGTACTTC. This chain uses TRBV10-1 with TRBJ2-7; no reliable D call. Trimming pared 0 bases from V and 4 bases from J, leaving 13 bases between. There are 15 residues in the CDR3. Germline V gene data show CDR1 as WNHNN and CDR2 as SYGVQD (reference sequence).

This clone was counted a single time. For the CDR3, the DNA is TGTGCCAGCAGCTCCCAGGCGACTAGCGGGGTTTACGAGCAGTACTTC. It specifies CASSSQATSGVYEQYF. The V call is TRBV11-2, the J call TRBJ2-7, with 11 bases that match TRBD2. V trimming: 4 bases; J trimming: 4 bases; junction bases outside the gene matches: 9. The CDR3 extends over 16 amino acids. The germline CDR1 and CDR2 sequences are SGHAT and FQNNGV.

The chain employs TRBV7-3 and TRBJ2-6; no firm D call. The germline gives CDR1 SGHTA, CDR2 FQGTGA. The CDR3 length is 15 residues. Trimming removed 4 bases at V and 2 bases at J, with 9 bases between. This CDR3 reads CASSSTDAGANVLTF. The CDR3 DNA is TGTGCCAGCAGCTCCACAGATGCTGGGGCCAACGTCCTGACTTTC.

The chain recombines TRBV9 with TRBJ2-7, with a possible D match to TRBD2 (6 bases). Germline values: CDR1 SGDLS, CDR2 YYNGEE. V gave up 4 bases and J gave up 2 bases, with 13 bases separating them. The CDR3 is 14 residues long. The CDR3 sequence is CASSLGRGPYEQYF. The CDR3 nucleotides read TGTGCCAGCAGCCTTGGGCGGGGCCCCTACGAGCAGTACTTC.

The chain links TRBV2 to TRBJ1-2; 9 bases agree with TRBD1. The CDR3 has 14 residues. CDR1 and CDR2 (germline): SNHLY, FYNNEI. The V segment lost 5 bases and the J segment 5 bases; nucleotides outside the gene matches: 6. The CDR3 nucleotides are TGTGCCAGCAGTTCCGGGACAGGGACGTATGGCTACACCTTC. This gives the protein CASSSGTGTYGYTF.

The chain recombines TRBV19 with TRBJ2-7; 9 positions agree with TRBD2. CDR3 length: 15 amino acids. Germline CDR1 LNHDA, CDR2 SQIVND (reference sequence). The V gene end was trimmed by 5 bases and the J gene end by 3 bases; junction bases not matched to a gene: 8. The CDR3 coding sequence is TGTGCCAGTAGTCAAGGTTTTAGCGGGAGCTACGAGCAGTACTTC. Its protein product is CASSQGFSGSYEQYF. Full variable domain (remainder filled in from reference TRBV19 and TRBJ2-7): DGGITQSPKYLFRKEGQNVTLSCEQNLNHDAMYWYRQDPGQGLRLIYYSQIVNDFQKGDIAEGYSVSREKKESFPLTVTSAQKNPTAFYLCASSQGFSGSYEQYFGPGTRLTVT.

V gene TRBV5-4 combines with J gene TRBJ1-2; the D is unclear. The ends were cut back, 4 bases at V and 8 bases at J, with 12 bases in the middle. CDR1 and CDR2 from the germline V gene are SGHNT and YYREEE (reference sequence). The CDR3 has 12 amino acids. The DNA of the CDR3 is TGTGCCAGCAGCGGCAGGTCACCCGGCTACACCTTC. This gives the protein CASSGRSPGYTF.

The chain is built from TRBV2 and TRBJ1-1; no clear D gene. Germline V gene data show CDR1 as SNHLY and CDR2 as FYNNEI. The germline V and J ends were trimmed by 1 base and 7 bases, with 16 bases remaining between them. This CDR3 contains 15 residues. CDR3 residues: CASSEGPKATIEAFF. The CDR3 bases are TGTGCCAGCAGTGAAGGACCTAAAGCCACTATTGAAGCTTTCTTT. The full variable domain, with the rest looked up from reference TRBV2 and TRBJ1-1, is EPEVTQTPSHQVTQMGQEVILRCVPISNHLYFYWYRQILGQKVEFLVSFYNNEISEKSEIFDDQFSVERPDGSNFTLKIRSTKLEDSAMYFCASSEGPKATIEAFFGQGTRLTVV.

This clone was seen a single time. V usage is TRBV7-8 and J usage is TRBJ1-5, with no clear D. Trimming removed 1 base at V and 6 bases at J, with 7 bases between. Per germline, CDR1 SGHVS and CDR2 FQNEAQ. The CDR3 has 13 amino acids. CDR3 sequence: CASSLGGAQPQHF. The CDR3 DNA reads TGTGCCAGCAGCTTAGGAGGCGCTCAGCCCCAGCATTTT.

The CDR3 reads CASRLGRQRTNTEAFF. DNA of the CDR3: TGTGCCAGCAGGTTGGGGCGGCAAAGGACGAACACTGAAGCTTTCTTT. The chain uses TRBV7-2 and TRBJ1-1; a possible D gene is TRBD1 (5 bases). V lost 6 bases, J lost 1 base, and 18 bases lay in between. The CDR3 sequence is 16 residues long. CDR1 is SGHTA, CDR2 FQGNSA, per germline.

The chain links TRBV19 to TRBJ1-5, with 7 nucleotides matching TRBD1. CDR1 and CDR2 from the germline V gene are LNHDA and SQIVND (reference sequence). CDR3 length: 13 residues. V shed 6 bases, J shed 7 bases, and the junction held 6 bases outside the gene matches. This CDR3 reads CASSLDRVQPQHF. The DNA of the CDR3 is TGTGCCAGTAGCCTCGACAGGGTCCAGCCCCAGCATTTT.

V is TRBV6-4 and J is TRBJ2-2, with TRBD2 identical over 10 bases. The CDR3 has 18 amino acids. The junction had 11 bases not matched to a gene; V was cut back by 6 bases and J by 1 base. Germline V gene lookup returns CDR1 MRHNA and CDR2 SNTAGT. The CDR3 region has the DNA TGTGCCAGCAGCCCGCGAGTAACTAGCGGGATGAACACCGGGGAGCTGTTTTTT. It is translated as CASSPRVTSGMNTGELFF.